The clone carrying this T cell receptor beta chain showed up just a few times. Its antigen is not known. The data derive from a study of TIL therapy for anti-PD-1-resistant metastatic lung cancer. Study overall: Tumors carried a median about 1.5 non-synonymous mutations per megabase. Study findings and constraints: Patients were highly selected, enriched for treatment-naive, never-smoker and oncogene-addicted cases.

Time point in this sample: pre-treatment sample, taken before nivolumab and TIL therapy. Most excised metastases sampled were pleural nodules or supraclavicular lymph nodes. V dropped 8 bases and J dropped 9; count of bases not matched to a gene: 6. The germline gives CDR1 KGHDR, CDR2 SFDVKD. The CDR3 totals 14 residues. The libraries were made with immunoSEQ v3. Survey-level samples got 1.5 million to 2.5 million read pairs; deep-level samples got roughly 5-6 million. Using immunoSEQ multiplex PCR, the repertoire was profiled, and TCRdb retains in-frame clones only, with some absent. The table includes 95,000 or so clones, approximately 65% detected once.

The chain links TRBV24-1 to TRBJ2-1; 13 positions agree with TRBD2. The clonotype comes from a person between 30 and 80 years old with non-small cell lung cancer. Source: tumor tissue, taken at baseline. CDR3 in amino acids: CATTTSGRASEQFF. The DNA of the CDR3 is TGTGCCACCACCACTAGCGGGAGGGCGTCTGAGCAGTTCTTC.